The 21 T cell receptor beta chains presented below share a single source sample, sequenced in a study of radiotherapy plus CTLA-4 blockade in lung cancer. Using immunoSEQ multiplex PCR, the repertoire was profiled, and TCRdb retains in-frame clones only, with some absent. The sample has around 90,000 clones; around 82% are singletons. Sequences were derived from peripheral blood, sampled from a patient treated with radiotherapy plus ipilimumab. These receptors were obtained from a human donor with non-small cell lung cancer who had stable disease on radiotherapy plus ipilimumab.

Here the CDR3 reads CASSFLGQQRMGETQYF. The DNA for the CDR3 is TGTGCCAGCAGCTTCCTGGGACAACAACGAATGGGAGAGACCCAGTACTTC. The V and J genes are TRBV7-8 and TRBJ2-5; tentative D call: TRBD1 (6 bases). V lost 3 bases and J lost 4, with 21 bases in between. The CDR3 consists of 17 residues. Germline CDR1 reads SGHVS; CDR2 reads FQNEAQ.

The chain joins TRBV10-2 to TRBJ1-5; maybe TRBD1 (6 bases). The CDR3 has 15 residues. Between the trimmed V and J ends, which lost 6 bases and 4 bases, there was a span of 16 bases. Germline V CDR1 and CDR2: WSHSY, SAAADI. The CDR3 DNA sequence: TGCGCCAGCAGCGAACTCGGACAGACAAATCAGCCCCAGCATTTT. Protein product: CASSELGQTNQPQHF.

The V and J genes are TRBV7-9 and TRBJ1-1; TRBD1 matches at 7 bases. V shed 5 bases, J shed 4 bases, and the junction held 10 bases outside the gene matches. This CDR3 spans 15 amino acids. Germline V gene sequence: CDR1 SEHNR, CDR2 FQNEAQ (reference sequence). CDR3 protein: CASSTRQGLGTEAFF. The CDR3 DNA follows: TGTGCCAGCAGCACAAGACAGGGCTTGGGCACTGAAGCTTTCTTT.

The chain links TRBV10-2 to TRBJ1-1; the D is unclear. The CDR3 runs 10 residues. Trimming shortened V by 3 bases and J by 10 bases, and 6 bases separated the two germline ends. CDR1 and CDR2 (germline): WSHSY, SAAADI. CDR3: CASSDRAAFF. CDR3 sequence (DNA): TGCGCCAGCAGTGACCGGGCAGCTTTCTTT.

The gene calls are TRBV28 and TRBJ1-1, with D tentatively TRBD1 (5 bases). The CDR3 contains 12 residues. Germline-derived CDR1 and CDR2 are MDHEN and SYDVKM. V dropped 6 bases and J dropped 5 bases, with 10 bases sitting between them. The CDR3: CASRTRQTEAFF. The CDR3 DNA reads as TGTGCCAGCAGAACGCGACAGACTGAAGCTTTCTTT.

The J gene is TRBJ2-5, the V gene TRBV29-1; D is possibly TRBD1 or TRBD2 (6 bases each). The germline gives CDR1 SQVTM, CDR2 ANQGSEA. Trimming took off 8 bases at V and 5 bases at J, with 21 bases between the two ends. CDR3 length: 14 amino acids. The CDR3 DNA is TGCAGCTCGACGGTTGGGGGGCAGGGGGAGACCCAGTACTTC. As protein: CSSTVGGQGETQYF.

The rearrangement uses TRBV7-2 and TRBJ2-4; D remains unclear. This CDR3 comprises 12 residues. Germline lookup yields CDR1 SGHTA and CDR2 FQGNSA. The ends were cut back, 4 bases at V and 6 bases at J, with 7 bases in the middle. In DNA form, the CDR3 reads TGTGCCAGCAGCTCCGGACCAAACATTCAGTACTTC. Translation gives CASSSGPNIQYF.

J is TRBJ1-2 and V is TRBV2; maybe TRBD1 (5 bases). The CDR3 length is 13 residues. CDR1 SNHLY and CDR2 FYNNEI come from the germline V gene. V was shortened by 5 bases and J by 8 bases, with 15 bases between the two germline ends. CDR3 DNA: TGTGCCAGCAGTCTTGACCCAGGGATGGGCTACACCTTC. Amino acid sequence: CASSLDPGMGYTF.

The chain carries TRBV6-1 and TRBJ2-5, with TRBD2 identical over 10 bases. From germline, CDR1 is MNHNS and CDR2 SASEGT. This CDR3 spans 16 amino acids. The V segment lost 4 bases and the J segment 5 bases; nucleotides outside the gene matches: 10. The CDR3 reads CASSVRAGGLLETQYF. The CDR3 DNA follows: TGTGCCAGCAGTGTTCGAGCGGGGGGGCTTCTTGAGACCCAGTACTTC.

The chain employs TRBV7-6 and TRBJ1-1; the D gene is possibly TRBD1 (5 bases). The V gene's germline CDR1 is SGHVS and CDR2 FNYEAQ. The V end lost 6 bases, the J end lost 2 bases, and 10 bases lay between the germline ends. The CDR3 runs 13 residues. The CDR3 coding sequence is TGTGCCAGCAGTTCTGACAGTAACACTGAAGCTTTCTTT. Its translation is CASSSDSNTEAFF.

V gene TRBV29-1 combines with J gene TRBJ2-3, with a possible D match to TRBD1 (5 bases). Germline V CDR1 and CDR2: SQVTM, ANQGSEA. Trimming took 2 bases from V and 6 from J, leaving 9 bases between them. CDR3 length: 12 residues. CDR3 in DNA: TGCAGCGTTGAAAGGGGAATTGATACGCAGTATTTT. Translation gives CSVERGIDTQYF.

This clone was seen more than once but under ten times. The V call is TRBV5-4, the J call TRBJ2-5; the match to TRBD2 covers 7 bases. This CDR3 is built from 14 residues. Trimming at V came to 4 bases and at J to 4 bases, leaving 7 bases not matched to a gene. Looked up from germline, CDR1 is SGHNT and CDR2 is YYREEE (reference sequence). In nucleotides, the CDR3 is TGTGCCAGCAGCAACGGACTAGTAGGAGAGACCCAGTACTTC. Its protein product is CASSNGLVGETQYF.

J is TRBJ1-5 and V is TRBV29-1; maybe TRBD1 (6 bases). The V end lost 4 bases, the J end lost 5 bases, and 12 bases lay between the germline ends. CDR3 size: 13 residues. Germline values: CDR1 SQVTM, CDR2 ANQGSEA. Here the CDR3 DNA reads TGCAGCGTTGGTTTAGGGGGGGATCAGCCCCAGCATTTT. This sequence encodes CSVGLGGDQPQHF. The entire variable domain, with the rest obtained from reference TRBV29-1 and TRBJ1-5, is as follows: SAVISQKPSRDICQRGTSLTIQCQVDSQVTMMFWYRQQPGQSLTLIATANQGSEATYESGFVIDKFPISRPNLTFSTLTVSNMSPEDSSIYLCSVGLGGDQPQHFGDGTRLSIL.

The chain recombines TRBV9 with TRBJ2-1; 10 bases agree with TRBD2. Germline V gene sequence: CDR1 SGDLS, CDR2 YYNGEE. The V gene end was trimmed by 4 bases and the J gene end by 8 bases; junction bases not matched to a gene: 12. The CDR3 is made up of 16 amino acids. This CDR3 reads CASSPRGSGGAYEQFF. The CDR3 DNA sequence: TGTGCCAGCAGCCCAAGAGGCAGCGGGGGGGCATATGAGCAGTTCTTC.

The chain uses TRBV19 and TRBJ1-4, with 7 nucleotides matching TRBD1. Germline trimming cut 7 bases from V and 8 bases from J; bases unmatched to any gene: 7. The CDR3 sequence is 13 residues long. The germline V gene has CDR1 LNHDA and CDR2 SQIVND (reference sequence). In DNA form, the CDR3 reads TGTGCCAGTACACAGGGGCTTCCGGAAAAACTGTTTTTT. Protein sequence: CASTQGLPEKLFF.

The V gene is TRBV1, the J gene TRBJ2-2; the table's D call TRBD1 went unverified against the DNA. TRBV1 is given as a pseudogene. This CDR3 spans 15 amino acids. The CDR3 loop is CTSSQPWLNTGELFF. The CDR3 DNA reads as TGCACCAGCAGCCAACCCTGGCTCAACACCGGGGAGCTGTTTTTT.

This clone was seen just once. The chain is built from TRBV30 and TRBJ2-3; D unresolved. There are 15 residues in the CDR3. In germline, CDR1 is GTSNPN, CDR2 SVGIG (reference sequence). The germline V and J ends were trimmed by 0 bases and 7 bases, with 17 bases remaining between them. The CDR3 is CAWSVKGQAANTQYF. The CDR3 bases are TGTGCCTGGAGTGTAAAGGGTCAGGCGGCGAATACGCAGTATTTT.

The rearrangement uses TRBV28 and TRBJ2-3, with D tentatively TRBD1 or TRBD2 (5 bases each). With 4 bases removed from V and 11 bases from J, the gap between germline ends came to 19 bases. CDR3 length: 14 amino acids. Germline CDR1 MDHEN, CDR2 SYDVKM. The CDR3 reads CASSSRDPPRRQYF. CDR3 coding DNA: TGTGCCAGCAGTTCCCGGGACCCCCCCCGCAGGCAGTATTTT.

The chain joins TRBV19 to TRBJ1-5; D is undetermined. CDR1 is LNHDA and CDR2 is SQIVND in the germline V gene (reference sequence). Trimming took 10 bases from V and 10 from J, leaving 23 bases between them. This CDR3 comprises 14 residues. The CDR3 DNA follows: TGTGCCACCTGCACCCGGGGTCCAAAGCGTCCCCAGCATTTT. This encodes CATCTRGPKRPQHF.

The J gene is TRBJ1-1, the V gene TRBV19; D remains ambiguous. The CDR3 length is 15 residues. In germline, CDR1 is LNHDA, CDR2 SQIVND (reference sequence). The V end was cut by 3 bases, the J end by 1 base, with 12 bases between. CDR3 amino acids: CASSISLGANTEAFF. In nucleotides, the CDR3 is TGTGCCAGTAGTATCTCCCTCGGTGCGAACACTGAAGCTTTCTTT.

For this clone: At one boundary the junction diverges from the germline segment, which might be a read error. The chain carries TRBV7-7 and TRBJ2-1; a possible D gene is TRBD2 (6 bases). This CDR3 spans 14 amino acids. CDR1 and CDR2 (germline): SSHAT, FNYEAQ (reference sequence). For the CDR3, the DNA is TGTGCTAGCAGCTTATCCCAGGCGGGGAATGAGCAGTTCTTC. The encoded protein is CASSLSQAGNEQFF.